Included here is one T cell receptor (beta chain) sequence, with context. The antigen is undetermined. Trimming took 3 bases from V and 4 from J, leaving 13 bases between them. Germline CDR1 DFQATT, CDR2 SNEGSKA (reference sequence). The CDR3 loop spans 13 amino acids. The data belong to a study of early T cells in non-severe SARS-CoV-2 infection. Background on the study: Alpha and beta chains were unpaired, from unsorted whole-blood bulk RNA. Notes on the study in general: There was a bias toward anti-spike CD8 responses in VDJdb matching, which missed private and CD4 specificities.

Individually, cDNA molecules had unique molecular identifiers attached to them. TCRdb re-derived calls from the 5' RACE reads in MiXCR, one entry per CDR3 protein. The table has tens of thousands of distinct CDR3 sequences, more than 9% seen once. V gene TRBV20-1 combines with J gene TRBJ2-7; unclear D gene. The origin of this receptor is an adult who was a healthcare worker with PCR-confirmed SARS-CoV-2 infection or an uninfected control (not recorded which). The material sequenced was whole blood, taken at baseline. CDR3 sequence (DNA): TGCAGTGCTAGGAGGCGTGGTGCATACGAGCAGTACTTC. Protein product: CSARRRGAYEQYF.